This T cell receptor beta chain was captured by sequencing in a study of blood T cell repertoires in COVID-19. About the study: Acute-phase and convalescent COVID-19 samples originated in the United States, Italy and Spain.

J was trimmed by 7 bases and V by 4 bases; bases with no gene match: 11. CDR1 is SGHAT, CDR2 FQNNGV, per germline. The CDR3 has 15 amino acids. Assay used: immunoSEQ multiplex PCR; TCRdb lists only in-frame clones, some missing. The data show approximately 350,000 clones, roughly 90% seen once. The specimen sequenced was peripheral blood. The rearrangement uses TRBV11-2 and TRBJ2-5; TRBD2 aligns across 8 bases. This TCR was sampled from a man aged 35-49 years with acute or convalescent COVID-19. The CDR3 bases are TGTGCCAGCAGCTCTACGCGGGGGGTACAGGGGACCCAGTACTTC. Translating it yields CASSSTRGVQGTQYF.